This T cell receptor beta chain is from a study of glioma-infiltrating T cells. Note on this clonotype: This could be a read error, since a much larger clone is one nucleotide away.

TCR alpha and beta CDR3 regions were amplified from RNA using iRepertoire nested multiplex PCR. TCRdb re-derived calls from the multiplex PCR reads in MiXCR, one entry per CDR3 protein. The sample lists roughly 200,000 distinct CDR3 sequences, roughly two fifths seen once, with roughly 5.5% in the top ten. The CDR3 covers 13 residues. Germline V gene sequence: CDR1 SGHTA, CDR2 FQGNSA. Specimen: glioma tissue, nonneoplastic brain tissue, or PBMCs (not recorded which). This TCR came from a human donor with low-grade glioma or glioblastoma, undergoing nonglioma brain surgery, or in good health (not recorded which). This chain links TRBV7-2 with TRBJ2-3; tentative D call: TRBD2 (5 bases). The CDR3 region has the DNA TGTGCCAGCAGCCCCCTGGGAGCAGATAGGCAGTATTTT. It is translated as CASSPLGADRQYF. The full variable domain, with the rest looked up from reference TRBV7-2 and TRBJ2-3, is GAGVSQSPSNKVTEKGKDVELRCDPISGHTALYWYRQSLGQGLEFLIYFQGNSAPDKSGLPSDRFSAERTGGSVSTLTIQRTQQEDSAVYLCASSPLGADRQYFGPGTRLTVL.